Reported below is one TCR beta chain. The CDR3 has 18 amino acids. CDR1 is SGHAT, CDR2 FQNNGV, per germline. V was pared by 3 bases and J by 0 bases, with 19 bases between. TCRdb processed the RT-PCR reads anew with MiXCR; each CDR3 protein has one entry. The sample has 860,000 or so distinct CDR3 sequences, approximately 22% seen once; the top ten hold 10% to 13%. These data belong to a study of response to subunit inactivated influenza vaccine. The specimen was PBMCs from blood, collected approximately 5 days after vaccination. This clonotype was obtained from a man over 45 who received an inactivated influenza vaccine. J is TRBJ2-3 and V is TRBV11-2; TRBD2 is a possible D gene (6 bases). The CDR3 sequence is CASSLYWGTGASTDTQYF. CDR3 sequence (DNA): TGTGCCAGCAGCTTGTACTGGGGGACTGGAGCTAGCACAGATACGCAGTATTTT.